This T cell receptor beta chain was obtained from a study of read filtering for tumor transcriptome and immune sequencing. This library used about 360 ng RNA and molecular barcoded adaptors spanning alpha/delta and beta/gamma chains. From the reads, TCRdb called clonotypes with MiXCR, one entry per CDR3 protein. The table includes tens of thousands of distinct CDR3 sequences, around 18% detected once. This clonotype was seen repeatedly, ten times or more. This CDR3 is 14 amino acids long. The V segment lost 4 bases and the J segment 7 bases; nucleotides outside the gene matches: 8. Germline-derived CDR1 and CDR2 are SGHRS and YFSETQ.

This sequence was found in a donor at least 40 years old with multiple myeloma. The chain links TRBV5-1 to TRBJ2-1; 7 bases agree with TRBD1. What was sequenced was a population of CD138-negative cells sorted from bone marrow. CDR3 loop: CASSPTGMGNEQFF. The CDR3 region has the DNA TGCGCCAGCAGCCCGACAGGGATGGGGAATGAGCAGTTCTTC.